Detailed here is one T cell receptor beta chain. Its antigen is not identified. Data came from immunoSEQ multiplex PCR; TCRdb stores just in-frame clones and leaves some out. The top ten hold around 3.5% of the sample, which has 87,000 or so clones, less than 90% seen once. The record originates from a study of T cell responses to AZD1222 COVID-19 vaccine. Broader study findings: Once two AZD1222 doses were given, Spike-specific TCR breadth and depth went up. Only six individuals given AZD1222 were seropositive at baseline. Across spike, vaccine-associated CD4 TCRs were found, dominant at 160-218 and 743-854.

This clonotype originated in an adult in good health. The material sequenced was peripheral blood, taken on day 0 of AZD1222 vaccination.

CDR3 protein: CASSQDPNSPLHF. Written as DNA, the CDR3 is TGTGCCAGCAGCCAAGATCCTAATTCACCCCTCCACTTT. This sequence joins TRBV3-1 (or the pseudogene TRBV3-2) and TRBJ1-6; unclear D gene. The ends were cut back, 0 bases at V and 6 bases at J, with 3 bases in the middle. Germline CDR1 is LGHDT and CDR2 is YNNKEL (reference sequence). The CDR3 is made up of 13 amino acids.